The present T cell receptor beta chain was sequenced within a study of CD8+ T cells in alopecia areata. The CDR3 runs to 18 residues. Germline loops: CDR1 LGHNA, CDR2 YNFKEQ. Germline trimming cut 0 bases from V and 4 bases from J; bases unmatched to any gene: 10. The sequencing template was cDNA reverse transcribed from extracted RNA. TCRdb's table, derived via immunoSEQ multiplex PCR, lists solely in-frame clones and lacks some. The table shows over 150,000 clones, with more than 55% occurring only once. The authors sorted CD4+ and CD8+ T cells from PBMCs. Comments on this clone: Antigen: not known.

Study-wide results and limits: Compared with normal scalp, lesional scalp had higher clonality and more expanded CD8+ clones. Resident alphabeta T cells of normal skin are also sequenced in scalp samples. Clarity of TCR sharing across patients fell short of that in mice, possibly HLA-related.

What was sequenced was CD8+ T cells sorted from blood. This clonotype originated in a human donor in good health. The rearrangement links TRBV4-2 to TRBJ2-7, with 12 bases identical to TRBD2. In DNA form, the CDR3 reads TGTGCCAGCAGCCAAGAGATTCTGCGGACTAGCGGGACATACGAGCAGTACTTC. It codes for CASSQEILRTSGTYEQYF.